The rows below give T cell receptor beta chains drawn from one sample of a study of CD8 T cells in ankylosing spondylitis. TCRdb itself ran the 5' RACE reads through MiXCR, one entry per CDR3 protein. The sample shows some 95,000 distinct CDR3 sequences, just under 9% of them seen only once. The sample consisted of blood, either unsorted or a sorted T cell fraction (not recorded which). These receptors were taken from a male donor with ankylosing spondylitis or in good health (not recorded which). Each CDR3 is given with its conserved first and last residue. A D gene is named only where the DNA matches it firmly. Clone sizes are given selectively: once, few, many, or a class where the clone is expanded.

cdr3_nt: TGTGCCAGCAGTCTCCGGGACTCAACGTATATACAGTATTTT; cdr3_aa: CASSLRDSTYIQYF; d_call: .; clone_size: many; cdr3_length: 14; j_call: TRBJ2-3; v_call: TRBV6-1
cdr3_nt: TGTGCCAGCAGCCGAACCGGGGGACCCCAAGAGACCCAGTACTTC; cdr3_aa: CASSRTGGPQETQYF; d_call: .; clone_size: many; cdr3_length: 15; j_call: TRBJ2-5; v_call: TRBV5-5
cdr3_nt: TGTGCCATCAGAACGCGGCGCGGGACAGGGACCATGAACACTGAAGCTTTCTTT; cdr3_aa: CAIRTRRGTGTMNTEAFF; d_call: TRBD1; clone_size: few; cdr3_length: 18; j_call: TRBJ1-1; v_call: TRBV3-1
cdr3_nt: TGCAGTGCTAGTATAACCGGACAGGGCAACTCACCCCTCCACTTT; cdr3_aa: CSASITGQGNSPLHF; d_call: TRBD1; clone_size: many; cdr3_length: 15; j_call: TRBJ1-6; v_call: TRBV20-1
cdr3_nt: TGCAGTGCTCGCCCGACTGACCTCTCTGGAAACACCATATATTTT; cdr3_aa: CSARPTDLSGNTIYF; d_call: .; clone_size: .; cdr3_length: 15; j_call: TRBJ1-3; v_call: TRBV20-1
cdr3_nt: TGCGCCAGCAGCGAGGACTCGATGGCCCAGAATGAGCAGTTCTTC; cdr3_aa: CASSEDSMAQNEQFF; d_call: .; clone_size: many; cdr3_length: 15; j_call: TRBJ2-1; v_call: TRBV5-1
cdr3_nt: TGCGCCAGCAGCTTGACAGATAACACTGAAGCTTTCTTT; cdr3_aa: CASSLTDNTEAFF; d_call: .; clone_size: many; cdr3_length: 13; j_call: TRBJ1-1; v_call: TRBV5-1
cdr3_nt: TGCAGCGCCGAAGCCAGACAGGGCCCCTCTGGGGCCAACGTCCTGACTTTC; cdr3_aa: CSAEARQGPSGANVLTF; d_call: TRBD1; clone_size: many; cdr3_length: 17; j_call: TRBJ2-6; v_call: TRBV29-1
cdr3_nt: TGTGCCAGCAGTTTCTATCAGGGGTCCTACGAGCAGTACTTC; cdr3_aa: CASSFYQGSYEQYF; d_call: .; clone_size: many; cdr3_length: 14; j_call: TRBJ2-7; v_call: TRBV27
cdr3_nt: TGTGCCAGCAGTGTCGATTCCTACAATGAGCAGTTCTTC; cdr3_aa: CASSVDSYNEQFF; d_call: .; clone_size: many; cdr3_length: 13; j_call: TRBJ2-1; v_call: TRBV7-3
cdr3_nt: TGTGCCAGCAGCCCCGGGGGGGCTGGGGCCAACGTCCTGACTTTC; cdr3_aa: CASSPGGAGANVLTF; d_call: TRBD2; clone_size: few; cdr3_length: 15; j_call: TRBJ2-6; v_call: TRBV7-9
cdr3_nt: TGTGCCTTTGGAGGGGATCAGCCCCAGCATTTT; cdr3_aa: CAFGGDQPQHF; d_call: .; clone_size: many; cdr3_length: 11; j_call: TRBJ1-5; v_call: TRBV30
cdr3_nt: TGTGCCAGCAGTGGACGCGGGCTGACAGGAACAGATACGCAGTATTTT; cdr3_aa: CASSGRGLTGTDTQYF; d_call: .; clone_size: few; cdr3_length: 16; j_call: TRBJ2-3; v_call: TRBV2
cdr3_nt: TGTGCCAGCAGTTACTCGGGAGAGACCCAGTACTTC; cdr3_aa: CASSYSGETQYF; d_call: .; clone_size: many; cdr3_length: 12; j_call: TRBJ2-5; v_call: TRBV6-6
cdr3_nt: TGTGCCAGCAGTTACCGCAGTAGACTAGCGGGCAATGAGCAGTTCTTC; cdr3_aa: CASSYRSRLAGNEQFF; d_call: TRBD2; clone_size: many; cdr3_length: 16; j_call: TRBJ2-1; v_call: TRBV6-2/TRBV6-3
cdr3_nt: TGTGCCAGCAGCGTAGGAGCAGGTGGGGTATTGGGGTACCAAGAGACCCAGTACTTC; cdr3_aa: CASSVGAGGVLGYQETQYF; d_call: .; clone_size: many; cdr3_length: 19; j_call: TRBJ2-5; v_call: TRBV9
cdr3_nt: TGCAGTGCTAGAGATAGGAGGGGGACCTACGAGCAGTACTTC; cdr3_aa: CSARDRRGTYEQYF; d_call: .; clone_size: many; cdr3_length: 14; j_call: TRBJ2-7; v_call: TRBV20-1
cdr3_nt: TGTGCCAGCAGCGAAAAGGACAGGCCGAAGGTTTACGGGGCCAACGTCCTGACTTTC; cdr3_aa: CASSEKDRPKVYGANVLTF; d_call: TRBD1; clone_size: few; cdr3_length: 19; j_call: TRBJ2-6; v_call: TRBV11-2
cdr3_nt: TGTGCCATCAGTGAGTCGATAGGGCCGGGAGGGGATACGCAGTATTTT; cdr3_aa: CAISESIGPGGDTQYF; d_call: TRBD2; clone_size: many; cdr3_length: 16; j_call: TRBJ2-3; v_call: TRBV10-3
cdr3_nt: TGTGCCAGCAGTTACTCGACCAGGGGATCCACTGAAGCTTTCTTT; cdr3_aa: CASSYSTRGSTEAFF; d_call: .; clone_size: many; cdr3_length: 15; j_call: TRBJ1-1; v_call: TRBV6-5
cdr3_nt: TGTGCCTGGAGTGTACAGGGAGAGACCCAGTACTTC; cdr3_aa: CAWSVQGETQYF; d_call: .; clone_size: few; cdr3_length: 12; j_call: TRBJ2-5; v_call: TRBV30
cdr3_nt: TGCGCCAGCAGCCAACCCCTGGACAGGGGGGGATACAATGAGCAGTTCTTC; cdr3_aa: CASSQPLDRGGYNEQFF; d_call: TRBD1; clone_size: many; cdr3_length: 17; j_call: TRBJ2-1; v_call: TRBV4-1
cdr3_nt: TGCAGTGCTAGACTATCAGGTCAGCCCCAGCATTTT; cdr3_aa: CSARLSGQPQHF; d_call: .; clone_size: many; cdr3_length: 12; j_call: TRBJ1-5; v_call: TRBV20-1
cdr3_nt: TGTGCCAGCAGCCCTTCTTTGGACAGGGCTGCTGAGCAGTTCTTC; cdr3_aa: CASSPSLDRAAEQFF; d_call: TRBD1; clone_size: .; cdr3_length: 15; j_call: TRBJ2-1; v_call: TRBV9
cdr3_nt: TGTGCCAGCAGCTTAGAGGAAGGGACCCTGCACACAGATACGCAGTATTTT; cdr3_aa: CASSLEEGTLHTDTQYF; d_call: .; clone_size: few; cdr3_length: 17; j_call: TRBJ2-3; v_call: TRBV11-2
cdr3_nt: TGTGCCACCATGGGGACTAGCGGGGCCACAGATACGCAGTATTTT; cdr3_aa: CATMGTSGATDTQYF; d_call: TRBD2; clone_size: many; cdr3_length: 15; j_call: TRBJ2-3; v_call: TRBV24-1
cdr3_nt: TGTGCCACCAGTGACCCGGGACAGGGAAACTACGAGCAGTACTTC; cdr3_aa: CATSDPGQGNYEQYF; d_call: TRBD1; clone_size: few; cdr3_length: 15; j_call: TRBJ2-7; v_call: TRBV24-1
cdr3_nt: TGTGCCAGCAGTTTCGGGCCCTATTCCTACGAGCAGTACTTC; cdr3_aa: CASSFGPYSYEQYF; d_call: .; clone_size: many; cdr3_length: 14; j_call: TRBJ2-7; v_call: TRBV2
cdr3_nt: TGTGCCAGCAGTAAACTAGCGGGGGGCCCTATCTCCTACAATGAGCAGTTCTTC; cdr3_aa: CASSKLAGGPISYNEQFF; d_call: TRBD2; clone_size: .; cdr3_length: 18; j_call: TRBJ2-1; v_call: TRBV12-3/TRBV12-4
cdr3_nt: TGTGCCAGCAGGGGGGGCTATGAGAGCAATCAGCCCCAGCATTTT; cdr3_aa: CASRGGYESNQPQHF; d_call: .; clone_size: few; cdr3_length: 15; j_call: TRBJ1-5; v_call: TRBV28
cdr3_nt: TGCGCCAGCAGCGGGGGACAAACGAGCTCCTACGAGCAGTACTTC; cdr3_aa: CASSGGQTSSYEQYF; d_call: .; clone_size: few; cdr3_length: 15; j_call: TRBJ2-7; v_call: TRBV5-1
cdr3_nt: TGTGCCAGCAGTTTCCGGGACATCAATGAAAAACTGTTTTTT; cdr3_aa: CASSFRDINEKLFF; d_call: .; clone_size: few; cdr3_length: 14; j_call: TRBJ1-4; v_call: TRBV12-3/TRBV12-4
cdr3_nt: TGCAGCGTTGAAGGGGACGGAAGCTACGAGCAGTACTTC; cdr3_aa: CSVEGDGSYEQYF; d_call: .; clone_size: many; cdr3_length: 13; j_call: TRBJ2-7; v_call: TRBV29-1
cdr3_nt: TGTGCCAGCAGCGGGACGCAGACGTCTGGGGCCAACGTCCTGACTTTC; cdr3_aa: CASSGTQTSGANVLTF; d_call: .; clone_size: .; cdr3_length: 16; j_call: TRBJ2-6; v_call: TRBV12-3/TRBV12-4
cdr3_nt: TGCGCCAGCAGCTTGGACGGGGCCTCCTACGAGCAGTACTTC; cdr3_aa: CASSLDGASYEQYF; d_call: .; clone_size: .; cdr3_length: 14; j_call: TRBJ2-7; v_call: TRBV5-1
cdr3_nt: TGTGCCAGCAGGGGTTTTACAGATACGCAGTATTTT; cdr3_aa: CASRGFTDTQYF; d_call: .; clone_size: few; cdr3_length: 12; j_call: TRBJ2-3; v_call: TRBV12-3/TRBV12-4
cdr3_nt: TGTGCCAGCAGTTTGCAGGACCCTAGCACAGATACGCAGTATTTT; cdr3_aa: CASSLQDPSTDTQYF; d_call: .; clone_size: few; cdr3_length: 15; j_call: TRBJ2-3; v_call: TRBV27
cdr3_nt: TGTGCCACCAGTGACCCCGGGACAGGTCATGAAGAGACCCAGTACTTC; cdr3_aa: CATSDPGTGHEETQYF; d_call: TRBD1; clone_size: many; cdr3_length: 16; j_call: TRBJ2-5; v_call: TRBV24-1
cdr3_nt: TGTGCCAGCAGTGCCGGGGGAGCTGGGGACCCTGAAGCTTTCTTT; cdr3_aa: CASSAGGAGDPEAFF; d_call: .; clone_size: many; cdr3_length: 15; j_call: TRBJ1-1; v_call: TRBV12-3/TRBV12-4
cdr3_nt: TGTGCCAGCAGCCAAACAGGGGGCTACAATCAGCCCCAGCATTTT; cdr3_aa: CASSQTGGYNQPQHF; d_call: TRBD1; clone_size: many; cdr3_length: 15; j_call: TRBJ1-5; v_call: TRBV7-2
cdr3_nt: TGTGCCAGCAGTTCCCCCCGGGACGAACTGTTTTTT; cdr3_aa: CASSSPRDELFF; d_call: .; clone_size: many; cdr3_length: 12; j_call: TRBJ1-4; v_call: TRBV28
cdr3_nt: TGTGCCAGCGCCAAACAGGGGGAAGGCTCACCCCTCCACTTT; cdr3_aa: CASAKQGEGSPLHF; d_call: TRBD1; clone_size: many; cdr3_length: 14; j_call: TRBJ1-6; v_call: TRBV25-1
cdr3_nt: TGTGCCAGCAGCTTAATCTTAGGGTCAACCCGGACAGAACAGAACACCGGGGAGCTGTTTTTT; cdr3_aa: CASSLILGSTRTEQNTGELFF; d_call: .; clone_size: few; cdr3_length: 21; j_call: TRBJ2-2; v_call: TRBV11-2
cdr3_nt: TGTGCCAGCAGCTTAGTGGGACTAGCGGGGGGGCAGAAAGATACGCAGTATTTT; cdr3_aa: CASSLVGLAGGQKDTQYF; d_call: TRBD2; clone_size: many; cdr3_length: 18; j_call: TRBJ2-3; v_call: TRBV7-2
cdr3_nt: TGTGCCAGCAGCCGGGGACAGCAGTACACTGAAGCTTTCTTT; cdr3_aa: CASSRGQQYTEAFF; d_call: TRBD1; clone_size: few; cdr3_length: 14; j_call: TRBJ1-1; v_call: TRBV11-2
cdr3_nt: TGCGCCAGCGGGGACAGGGCCAAAAGTAACATTCAGTACTTC; cdr3_aa: CASGDRAKSNIQYF; d_call: TRBD1; clone_size: many; cdr3_length: 14; j_call: TRBJ2-4; v_call: TRBV5-1
cdr3_nt: TGTGCCAGCAGCAAGACACCAGATACGCAGTATTTT; cdr3_aa: CASSKTPDTQYF; d_call: .; clone_size: many; cdr3_length: 12; j_call: TRBJ2-3; v_call: TRBV7-2
cdr3_nt: TGTGCCAGCAGTGTGGGACATAAAGCTTTCTTT; cdr3_aa: CASSVGHKAFF; d_call: .; clone_size: medium-sized; cdr3_length: 11; j_call: TRBJ1-1; v_call: TRBV28
cdr3_nt: TGTGCCAGCAGCCCCCAAATTGGCGGGGTTGCTGAGCAGTTCTTC; cdr3_aa: CASSPQIGGVAEQFF; d_call: .; clone_size: many; cdr3_length: 15; j_call: TRBJ2-1; v_call: TRBV5-4
cdr3_nt: TGTGCCAGCAGCCAGAGGGTTCGCACAGATACGCAGTATTTT; cdr3_aa: CASSQRVRTDTQYF; d_call: .; clone_size: many; cdr3_length: 14; j_call: TRBJ2-3; v_call: TRBV7-8
cdr3_nt: TGCGCCAGCAGCGAAGAGGGACAGGGAGCCAAAAACATTCAGTACTTC; cdr3_aa: CASSEEGQGAKNIQYF; d_call: TRBD1; clone_size: many; cdr3_length: 16; j_call: TRBJ2-4; v_call: TRBV5-1
cdr3_nt: TGTGCCAGCAGCTTCTCTCAGACGGGTACCGGGGAGCTGTTTTTT; cdr3_aa: CASSFSQTGTGELFF; d_call: .; clone_size: .; cdr3_length: 15; j_call: TRBJ2-2; v_call: TRBV11-3
cdr3_nt: TGTGCCAGCAGCGTAGACAGGAACAATGAGCAGTTCTTC; cdr3_aa: CASSVDRNNEQFF; d_call: .; clone_size: many; cdr3_length: 13; j_call: TRBJ2-1; v_call: TRBV9
cdr3_nt: TGTGCCAGCAGTTTAGAGGGGTTCTCTTTCCAGCCCCAGCATTTT; cdr3_aa: CASSLEGFSFQPQHF; d_call: .; clone_size: many; cdr3_length: 15; j_call: TRBJ1-5; v_call: TRBV12-3/TRBV12-4
cdr3_nt: TGCAGTGCTACCCGACTAGCTCAGGGGAACAATGAGCAGTTCTTC; cdr3_aa: CSATRLAQGNNEQFF; d_call: .; clone_size: few; cdr3_length: 15; j_call: TRBJ2-1; v_call: TRBV20-1
cdr3_nt: TGTGCCAGCAGCGAGGGTTTCCACGAGCAGTACTTC; cdr3_aa: CASSEGFHEQYF; d_call: .; clone_size: .; cdr3_length: 12; j_call: TRBJ2-7; v_call: TRBV7-9
cdr3_nt: TGTGCCAGCGGGATTTCCTACAATGAGCAGTTCTTC; cdr3_aa: CASGISYNEQFF; d_call: .; clone_size: many; cdr3_length: 12; j_call: TRBJ2-1; v_call: TRBV7-8
cdr3_nt: TGTGCCAGCAGTTCCCCATCGCCCCAAGCGGGGACGTCGTACGAGCAGTACTTC; cdr3_aa: CASSSPSPQAGTSYEQYF; d_call: TRBD2; clone_size: many; cdr3_length: 18; j_call: TRBJ2-7; v_call: TRBV6-5
cdr3_nt: TGTGCCAGCAGCCGAATCTTAGGGGGGGCGACAGATACGCAGTATTTT; cdr3_aa: CASSRILGGATDTQYF; d_call: .; clone_size: many; cdr3_length: 16; j_call: TRBJ2-3; v_call: TRBV11-2
cdr3_nt: TGTGCCAGCAGGGTGAGAGGGAGCAATCAGCCCCAGCATTTT; cdr3_aa: CASRVRGSNQPQHF; d_call: .; clone_size: many; cdr3_length: 14; j_call: TRBJ1-5; v_call: TRBV28